Each of the 5 T cell receptor beta chains below was sequenced from the same sample in a study of high-grade serous ovarian cancer treatment subgroups. Clones were read by immunoSEQ multiplex PCR, and TCRdb kept only the in-frame ones, dropping some. This table holds about 3,600 clones, around three quarters found once. Tumor tissue was taken before any definitive surgery or chemotherapy was given. The specimen was tumor tissue. Source of these receptors: a human donor with high-grade serous ovarian cancer.

The chain uses TRBV10-3 and TRBJ2-6; the match to TRBD2 covers 8 bases. CDR1 and CDR2 from the germline V gene are ENHRY and SYGVKD. V shed 3 bases and J 2 bases; nucleotides not matched to a gene: 6. The CDR3 loop spans 17 amino acids. CDR3 residues: CAISETGGPTGANVLTF. The CDR3 nucleotides read TGTGCCATCAGTGAAACGGGGGGGCCCACTGGGGCCAACGTCCTGACTTTC.

V usage is TRBV5-1 and J usage is TRBJ2-7; 7 nucleotides line up with TRBD2. V was clipped by 4 bases and J by 3 bases; unmatched bases: 4. The germline gives CDR1 SGHRS, CDR2 YFSETQ. This CDR3 spans 13 amino acids. CDR3 DNA sequence: TGCGCCAGCAGCCCAACTAGCGTCTACGAGCAGTACTTC. Amino acids: CASSPTSVYEQYF.

This clone was counted between two and nine times. The chain links TRBV5-4 to TRBJ2-7; 8 bases line up with TRBD2. V trimming: 3 bases; J trimming: 3 bases; junction bases outside the gene matches: 5. CDR1 and CDR2 from the germline V gene are SGHNT and YYREEE (reference sequence). The CDR3 runs 14 residues. CDR3 loop: CASSSPRGGYEQYF. In nucleotides, the CDR3 is TGTGCCAGCAGCTCGCCACGGGGGGGCTACGAGCAGTACTTC.

J is TRBJ2-6 and V is TRBV2; maybe TRBD2 (7 bases). The CDR3 contains 16 residues. V dropped 4 bases and J dropped 2 bases, with 12 bases sitting between them. The germline CDR1 and CDR2 sequences are SNHLY and FYNNEI. The chain's CDR3 is CASSGVGGPGANVLTF. CDR3 nucleotide sequence: TGTGCCAGCAGTGGGGTCGGGGGGCCTGGGGCCAACGTCCTGACTTTC.

The genes are TRBV10-3 and TRBJ2-5; 8 bases agree with TRBD1. Germline trimming cut 0 bases from V and 2 bases from J; bases unmatched to any gene: 5. Germline values: CDR1 ENHRY, CDR2 SYGVKD. The CDR3 runs 16 residues. The CDR3 here is CAISESTRTGQETQYF. CDR3 sequence (DNA): TGTGCCATCAGTGAGTCGACTCGGACAGGGCAAGAGACCCAGTACTTC.